These T cell receptor beta chains were read from a single sample in a study of T cell responses to AZD1222 COVID-19 vaccine. The table came from immunoSEQ multiplex PCR; TCRdb's copy has only in-frame clones and leaves some out. This table holds 75,000 to 85,000 clones, roughly 89% found once. Source: peripheral blood, taken 28 days after the second AZD1222 dose. These receptors were collected from an adult who received the AZD1222 COVID-19 vaccine. The CDR3 runs from the conserved cysteine through the conserved F or W. A D gene is named only where the DNA matches it firmly. Only some rows state a clone size, as once, few, many or a class for expanded clones.

NA	TRBV19	17	TRBJ1-1	NA	TGTGCCAGTAGTATAGATGGGATTACGGAGGCTAACACTGAAGCTTTCTTT	CASSIDGITEANTEAFF
NA	TRBV6-5	15	TRBJ2-7	NA	TGTGCCAGCAGTTACTGGGCCGGGGGAGGTAGCGAGCAGTACTTC	CASSYWAGGGSEQYF
NA	TRBV11-2	14	TRBJ2-4	NA	TGTGCCAGCAGCTTAGTGCGCGGCAAAAACATTCAGTACTTC	CASSLVRGKNIQYF
TRBD2	TRBV7-2	12	TRBJ2-1	NA	TGTGCCAGCAGCTTATTAAGCGGGGCCCCGTTCTTC	CASSLLSGAPFF
TRBD1	TRBV2	14	TRBJ2-3	NA	TGTGCCAGCGAGAGACAGGGGGCCTCAGATACGCAGTATTTT	CASERQGASDTQYF
TRBD2	TRBV29-1	17	TRBJ2-7	NA	TGCAGCGCTGGGGGATCTAGCGGGGGGCCTCGACGCTACGAGCAGTACTTC	CSAGGSSGGPRRYEQYF
TRBD1	TRBV6-2/TRBV6-3	16	TRBJ2-5	once	TGTGCCAGCAGTGGTCGGGACAGGGGAAAACAAGAGACCCAGTACTTC	CASSGRDRGKQETQYF
NA	TRBV18	15	TRBJ1-4	NA	TGTGCCAGCTCACCTCCCAGCGGGGAGGATGAAAAACTGTTTTTT	CASSPPSGEDEKLFF
TRBD1	TRBV4-1	13	TRBJ1-1	NA	TGCGCCAGCAGCGCCCCAGGGGGCTCTGAAGCTTTCTTT	CASSAPGGSEAFF
NA	TRBV28	15	TRBJ1-3	NA	TGTGCCAGCACCCTCCCACAGGTTTCTGGAAACACCATATATTTT	CASTLPQVSGNTIYF
TRBD1	TRBV5-4	13	TRBJ1-2	NA	TGTGCCAGCAGCTTGGACAGGGGATACGGCTACACCTTC	CASSLDRGYGYTF
NA	TRBV24-1	13	TRBJ2-2	NA	TGTGCCACCAGTGATCAGAACACCGGGGAGCTGTTTTTT	CATSDQNTGELFF
TRBD1	TRBV7-3	15	TRBJ2-1	NA	TGTGCCAGCAGCTTATCCCGACAGGGGGGGGATGAGCAGTTCTTC	CASSLSRQGGDEQFF
TRBD2	TRBV6-5	14	TRBJ2-7	NA	TGTGCCAGCAACCCCTCGGGGGGGGACTACGAGCAGTACTTC	CASNPSGGDYEQYF
NA	TRBV6-5	13	TRBJ2-2	few	TGTGCCAGCAGAAATGGGGGTTACGGGGAGCTGTTTTTT	CASRNGGYGELFF
NA	TRBV7-9	13	TRBJ1-1	few	TGTGCCAGCAGCCCGACAGGGAACACTGAAGCTTTCTTT	CASSPTGNTEAFF
NA	TRBV5-5	13	TRBJ2-7	few	TGTGCCAGCAGCGACCCCGGGATTCACGAGCAGTACTTC	CASSDPGIHEQYF
NA	TRBV5-4	15	TRBJ1-1	NA	TGTGCCAGCAGCTTCTCCCAGGGAGTAAACACTGAAGCTTTCTTT	CASSFSQGVNTEAFF
TRBD2	TRBV13	17	TRBJ2-3	NA	TGTGCCAGCAGCCTCGGGACTAGCGGGGGGGCCGGGGGTACGCAGTATTTT	CASSLGTSGGAGGTQYF
NA	TRBV7-9	15	TRBJ1-3	NA	TGTGCCAGCAGCTTTCTCCCGCGTTCTGGAAACACCATATATTTT	CASSFLPRSGNTIYF